The 22 T cell receptor beta chains given below trace back to one sample, sequenced in a study of B cell selection in AIRE deficiency. The regulatory T cell sort gate was CD4+CD25hiCD127low/negative. Clones were read by immunoSEQ multiplex PCR, and TCRdb kept only the in-frame ones, dropping some. The sample contains 15,000 to 20,000 clones, about 93% of which appear only once. Sequencing was performed on CD4+CD25+ Tregs sorted from PBMCs. The source of these receptors is a human donor in good health.

V is TRBV18 and J is TRBJ2-1; D ambiguous. Germline loops: CDR1 KGHSH, CDR2 LQKENI. The V and J ends lost 1 base and 3 bases respectively, with 4 bases between them. The CDR3 has 13 amino acids. The CDR3 loop reads CASSPLNYNEQFF. The CDR3 DNA reads as TGTGCCAGCTCACCACTCAACTACAATGAGCAGTTCTTC.

V and J are TRBV28 and TRBJ1-1, with D perhaps matching TRBD1 (6 bases). V lost 7 bases and J lost 1, with 10 bases in between. Per the germline V gene, CDR1 is MDHEN and CDR2 is SYDVKM. This CDR3 contains 13 residues. The CDR3 loop is CASKIQGNTEAFF. The CDR3 DNA sequence: TGTGCCAGCAAAATACAGGGGAACACTGAAGCTTTCTTT.

The rearrangement links TRBV7-2 to TRBJ2-7; 14 bases map to TRBD2. Per the germline V gene, CDR1 is SGHTA and CDR2 is FQGNSA. The CDR3 spans 15 residues. V lost 5 bases, J lost 5 bases, and 5 bases stayed unmatched. DNA of the CDR3: TGTGCCAGCAGCCTTGGGACTAGCGGGAGCCACGAGCAGTACTTC. Amino acid sequence: CASSLGTSGSHEQYF.

The chain joins TRBV18 to TRBJ1-1; D ambiguous. V was cut by 4 bases and J by 5 bases, with 11 bases left in between. CDR3 size: 13 residues. CDR1 and CDR2 (germline): KGHSH, LQKENI. In DNA form, the CDR3 reads TGTGCCAGCTCACTCGGGGTATCGACTGAAGCTTTCTTT. Translation gives CASSLGVSTEAFF. Based on the CDR3 plus reference TRBV18 and TRBJ1-1, the full variable domain is NAGVMQNPRHLVRRRGQEARLRCSPMKGHSHVYWYRQLPEEGLKFMVYLQKENIIDESGMPKERFSAEFPKEGPSILRIQQVVRGDSAAYFCASSLGVSTEAFFGQGTRLTVV.

DNA of the CDR3: TGTGCCAGCAGCCCCGACAGCGGCAAGCAGTTCTTC. This gives the protein CASSPDSGKQFF. The chain couples TRBV11-1 to TRBJ2-1, with D perhaps assigned TRBD1 or TRBD2 (5 bases each). V was pared by 5 bases and J by 11 bases, with 13 bases between. CDR3 length equals 12 residues. Looked up from germline, CDR1 is SGHAT and CDR2 is FQDESV (reference sequence).

The chain carries TRBV5-6 and TRBJ2-5, with D tentatively TRBD1 (5 bases). The CDR3 is 14 amino acids. From germline, CDR1 is SGHDT and CDR2 YYEEEE. The V end was cut by 0 bases, the J end by 5 bases, with 11 bases between. The CDR3 sequence: CASSLGPGWETQYF. CDR3 coding DNA: TGTGCCAGCAGCTTGGGGCCAGGGTGGGAGACCCAGTACTTC.

CDR3 nucleotide sequence: TGCGCCAGCAGCTTGGCCGGCCGGTCCGAAGATACGCAGTATTTT. This sequence encodes CASSLAGRSEDTQYF. The V gene is TRBV5-1, the J gene TRBJ2-3, with D unclear. Trimming stripped 0 bases from V and 5 bases from J, with 13 bases between. Germline V lookup: CDR1 SGHRS, CDR2 YFSETQ. This CDR3 has 15 amino acids.

This rearrangement joins TRBV19 to TRBJ1-2; a possible D gene is TRBD1 (6 bases). Germline V gives CDR1 LNHDA, CDR2 SQIVND (reference sequence). Trimming shortened V by 4 bases and J by 5 bases, and 8 bases separated the two germline ends. This CDR3 has 12 residues. The CDR3 DNA is TGTGCCAGTAGTAAAACAGGGTATGGCTACACCTTC. It codes for CASSKTGYGYTF. Variable domain in full (rest from reference TRBV19 and TRBJ1-2): DGGITQSPKYLFRKEGQNVTLSCEQNLNHDAMYWYRQDPGQGLRLIYYSQIVNDFQKGDIAEGYSVSREKKESFPLTVTSAQKNPTAFYLCASSKTGYGYTFGSGTRLTVV.

The CDR3 here is CAISESNPAETQYF. In DNA form, the CDR3 reads TGTGCCATCAGTGAGTCGAACCCCGCAGAGACCCAGTACTTC. The rearrangement joins TRBV10-3 to TRBJ2-5; D unclear. V was clipped by 0 bases and J by 4 bases, with 9 bases between them. Germline loops: CDR1 ENHRY, CDR2 SYGVKD. This CDR3 spans 14 amino acids.

This chain connects TRBV7-6 to TRBJ1-2; D remains unclear. The CDR3 is 10 amino acids. From germline, CDR1 is SGHVS and CDR2 FNYEAQ. The CDR3 region has the DNA TGTGCTCGAAAGACCTATGGCTACACCTTC. Translated, it gives CARKTYGYTF.

The V gene is TRBV28, the J gene TRBJ2-7; TRBD1 agrees at 9 bases. V dropped 6 bases and J dropped 5; count of bases not matched to a gene: 11. The germline CDR1 and CDR2 sequences are MDHEN and SYDVKM. This CDR3 is built from 15 residues. CDR3 amino acids: CASRGPGQGVDEQYF. In nucleotides, the CDR3 is TGTGCCAGCAGGGGCCCGGGACAGGGAGTCGACGAGCAGTACTTC. Based on the CDR3 plus reference TRBV28 and TRBJ2-7, the full variable domain is DVKVTQSSRYLVKRTGEKVFLECVQDMDHENMFWYRQDPGLGLRLIYFSYDVKMKEKGDIPEGYSVSREKKERFSLILESASTNQTSMYLCASRGPGQGVDEQYFGPGTRLTVT.

The CDR3 DNA follows: TGTGCCAGTAGCCCGGGACAGGGGAATGAAGCTTTCTTT. It codes for CASSPGQGNEAFF. The genes are TRBV19 and TRBJ1-1; 10 nucleotides align to TRBD1. CDR1 is LNHDA, CDR2 SQIVND, per germline (reference sequence). V lost 6 bases, J lost 7 bases, and 5 bases stayed unmatched. The length of the CDR3 is 13 residues.

This clone was seen just once. The gene calls are TRBV7-6 and TRBJ2-7, with 8 bases fitting TRBD2. The V gene's germline CDR1 is SGHVS and CDR2 FNYEAQ. The CDR3 contains 17 residues. V shed 2 bases and J 7 bases; nucleotides not matched to a gene: 16. The CDR3 sequence: CASSLIGAGGPLGEQYF. CDR3 DNA: TGTGCCAGCAGCTTAATTGGGGCGGGGGGCCCGTTGGGGGAGCAGTACTTC.

The gene calls are TRBV15 and TRBJ2-4, with D possibly matching TRBD2 (7 bases). This CDR3 contains 16 residues. V gave up 1 base and J gave up 7 bases, with 17 bases separating them. Germline CDR1 LNHNV, CDR2 YYDKDF (reference sequence). The CDR3 DNA reads TGTGCCACCAGCAGAGTGGGGGCAACGCGGGGGAACATTCAGTACTTC. This sequence encodes CATSRVGATRGNIQYF.

This chain joins TRBV28 and TRBJ1-2; 8 positions match TRBD1. V was clipped by 8 bases and J by 2 bases; unmatched bases: 7. The CDR3 has 14 residues. The V gene's germline CDR1 is MDHEN and CDR2 SYDVKM. The CDR3 protein is CASVRQGKNYGYTF. The CDR3 DNA is TGTGCCAGCGTACGACAGGGGAAGAACTATGGCTACACCTTC.

V gene TRBV27 combines with J gene TRBJ2-7; D possibly corresponds to TRBD1 (6 bases). Germline loops: CDR1 MNHEY, CDR2 SMNVEV (reference sequence). This CDR3 is built from 15 residues. The V and J ends lost 0 bases and 3 bases respectively, with 12 bases between them. CDR3 sequence (DNA): TGTGCCAGCAGTTTATCGATCAGGGGCATCTACGAGCAGTACTTC. As protein: CASSLSIRGIYEQYF.

J is TRBJ2-7 and V is TRBV27; D is ambiguous. This CDR3 region has 14 residues. The germline V gene encodes CDR1 MNHEY and CDR2 SMNVEV (reference sequence). With 2 bases removed from V and 0 bases from J, the gap between germline ends came to 8 bases. CDR3 amino acids: CASSLTASSYEQYF. The CDR3 DNA follows: TGTGCCAGCAGTTTAACGGCCTCCTCCTACGAGCAGTACTTC.

The chain uses TRBV19 and TRBJ1-4; the match to TRBD1 covers 10 bases. The V gene end was trimmed by 3 bases and the J gene end by 5 bases; junction bases not matched to a gene: 6. CDR1 is LNHDA, CDR2 SQIVND, per germline (reference sequence). The CDR3 runs to 16 residues. The CDR3 nucleotides read TGTGCCAGTAGTATCCTCCGGGACAGGGGAAATGAAAAACTGTTTTTT. Its translation is CASSILRDRGNEKLFF.

The genes are TRBV6-1 and TRBJ1-5; D is unresolved. CDR1 is MNHNS and CDR2 is SASEGT in the germline V gene. The V end lost 4 bases, the J end lost 0 bases, and 4 bases lay between the germline ends. The CDR3 has 13 residues. The CDR3 DNA reads TGTGCCAGCAGTGTTCATAGCAATCAGCCCCAGCATTTT. Translating gives CASSVHSNQPQHF.

The V call is TRBV7-2, the J call TRBJ2-4; the match to TRBD2 covers 12 bases. The J segment lost 3 bases and the V segment lost 2 bases, leaving 11 bases of the junction unmatched. From germline, CDR1 is SGHTA and CDR2 FQGNSA. This CDR3 spans 19 amino acids. The CDR3 DNA reads TGTGCCAGCAGCTTACTTGCTAGCGGGAGGGCCGGGGGCAAAAACATTCAGTACTTC. Its translation: CASSLLASGRAGGKNIQYF.

The V and J genes are TRBV10-3 and TRBJ2-1; TRBD2 matches at 13 bases. The germline V gene encodes CDR1 ENHRY and CDR2 SYGVKD. The CDR3 spans 16 residues. V shed 5 bases, J shed 8 bases, and the junction held 9 bases outside the gene matches. The CDR3 reads CAISPGPTSGRDEQFF. The CDR3 DNA follows: TGTGCCATCAGTCCAGGCCCCACTAGCGGGAGGGATGAGCAGTTCTTC.

J is TRBJ2-7 and V is TRBV4-1; D unresolved. V shed 4 bases and J shed 1 base, with 14 bases lying between them. Germline values: CDR1 MGHRA, CDR2 YSYEKL. CDR3 length: 15 residues. The CDR3 DNA reads as TGCGCCAGCAGCCCCGCCGGGCCTCCGTCCTACGAGCAGTACTTC. It specifies CASSPAGPPSYEQYF.